The sequence of this T cell receptor (beta chain) was determined in a study of T-cell memory formation after mild COVID-19. Notes on this clonotype: Its cognate antigen is unknown.

Study observations and caveats: Several responding clones turned up in pre-infection memory, indicating that cross-reactive memory may have taken part. In second-wave clones peaking day 37, SARS-CoV-2 specificity remained unconfirmed. From day 15 to 85, contracting clones were balanced between CD4 and CD8, whereas later expanders leaned toward CD4+. Of the contracting clones, CD4+ ones lay mainly in CM and EM, and CD8+ ones in EMRA.

TCRdb used MiXCR to reprocess the 5' RACE reads, holding one entry per CDR3 protein. Altogether about 400,000 distinct CDR3 sequences are present, approximately 24% being singletons, with the ten largest covering about 10%. Trimming left V 3 bases short and J 8 bases short, with 13 bases between. Germline CDR1 GTSNPN, CDR2 SVGIG (reference sequence). The CDR3 has 12 amino acids. The clonotype comes from an adult woman who had mild COVID-19 (a few samples of this study predate the infection). Cell type and time point are not known. This chain connects TRBV30 to TRBJ1-1; a possible D gene is TRBD1 (5 bases). The material sequenced was PBMCs or a T cell subset sorted from them (not recorded which). The CDR3: CAWSQGPGEAFF. The CDR3, as DNA: TGTGCCTGGAGCCAGGGCCCGGGAGAAGCTTTCTTT. Drawing the rest from reference TRBV30 and TRBJ1-1, the complete variable domain is SQTIHQWPATLVQPVGSPLSLECTVEGTSNPNLYWYRQAAGRGLQLLFYSVGIGQISSEVPQNLSASRPQDRQFILSSKKLLLSDSGFYLCAWSQGPGEAFFGQGTRLTVV.